These 6 T cell receptor beta chains originate from one sample sequenced in a study of shared clonotypes between healthy human individuals. Clones were read by immunoSEQ multiplex PCR, and TCRdb kept only the in-frame ones, dropping some. The profile shows over a million clones, approximately 78% of them singletons. The sample comprised memory CD4+ T cells from PBMCs. The sample's subset: CD45RA-negative fraction. These receptors were obtained from a man aged 18 to 30 in good health. Some clones in this sample may be carry-over from other donors' samples.

The chain combines TRBV14 with TRBJ2-1; TRBD2 matches at 7 bases. The CDR3 is 11 amino acids. V lost 4 bases and J lost 10; bases outside the gene matches: 1. CDR1 and CDR2 from the germline V gene are SGHDN and FVKESK. CDR3 in amino acids: CASSLRGEQFF. The CDR3, as DNA: TGTGCCAGCAGCCTGCGGGGGGAGCAGTTCTTC.

J is TRBJ1-4 and V is TRBV4-1; TRBD1 might be the D (5 bases). The V end lost 4 bases, the J end lost 7 bases, and 16 bases lay between the germline ends. Germline V lookup: CDR1 MGHRA, CDR2 YSYEKL. The CDR3 is 15 residues long. In DNA, the CDR3 is TGCGCCAGCAGCCCCGGGACGGGCGGCCCTGAAAAACTGTTTTTT. Amino acid sequence: CASSPGTGGPEKLFF.

This chain joins TRBV28 and TRBJ2-3; 10 bases match TRBD2. CDR1 and CDR2 from the germline V gene are MDHEN and SYDVKM. With 7 bases clipped from V and 0 bases from J, the junction kept 4 bases outside the gene matches. The CDR3 covers 15 residues. Here the CDR3 DNA reads TGTGCCAGCAAGGGGACTAGCGTAAGCACAGATACGCAGTATTTT. This gives the protein CASKGTSVSTDTQYF.

Comments on this clone: This sample also contains other DNA sequences that code for the same CDR3. The chain joins TRBV28 to TRBJ2-7; the match to TRBD1 covers 7 bases. With V trimmed by 0 bases and J by 2 bases, 1 base remained unmatched. The CDR3 runs to 14 residues. The germline CDR1 and CDR2 sequences are MDHEN and SYDVKM. CDR3 sequence: CASSLWQGAYEQYF. CDR3 nucleotide sequence: TGTGCCAGCAGTTTATGGCAGGGGGCCTACGAGCAGTACTTC.

This chain links TRBV6-5 with TRBJ1-6; 7 nucleotides line up with TRBD1. The CDR3 sequence is 14 residues long. V trimming: 6 bases; J trimming: 5 bases; junction bases outside the gene matches: 4. The V gene's germline CDR1 is MNHEY and CDR2 SVGAGI. The CDR3 sequence is CASSRDSDNSPLHF. The CDR3 DNA is TGTGCCAGCAGCCGGGACAGTGATAATTCACCCCTCCACTTT.

J is TRBJ1-2 and V is TRBV18; TRBD1 agrees at 8 bases. The V and J ends lost 2 bases and 0 bases, in that order; junction bases with no gene match: 5. CDR1 KGHSH and CDR2 LQKENI come from the germline V gene. This CDR3 comprises 16 residues. CDR3 region: CASSPSGTGANYGYTF. In DNA form, the CDR3 reads TGTGCCAGCTCACCATCAGGGACAGGAGCTAACTATGGCTACACCTTC. Looking up the rest from reference TRBV18 and TRBJ1-2 gives the full variable domain: NAGVMQNPRHLVRRRGQEARLRCSPMKGHSHVYWYRQLPEEGLKFMVYLQKENIIDESGMPKERFSAEFPKEGPSILRIQQVVRGDSAAYFCASSPSGTGANYGYTFGSGTRLTVV.